This T cell receptor (beta chain) stems from a study of blood T cell repertoires in COVID-19. On the study more broadly: The United States, Italy and Spain were the sources of the acute and convalescent COVID-19 samples. From T cells, B-cell-depleted T cells, or PBMCs came the material, which was cDNA or gDNA.

Germline V CDR1 and CDR2: LGHDT, YNNKEL (reference sequence). CDR3 length equals 16 residues. V lost 3 bases and J 8 bases, leaving 19 bases between the germline ends. This clone was seen only a few times. The data were produced by immunoSEQ multiplex PCR, yet TCRdb's version contains in-frame clones alone and is incomplete. The table lists roughly 110,000 clones, 80% of them singletons. This receptor was obtained from a man aged 70-80 years with acute or convalescent COVID-19. The chain carries TRBV3-1 (or the pseudogene TRBV3-2) and TRBJ1-4; maybe TRBD1 (6 bases). The specimen sequenced was peripheral blood. The CDR3 reads CASSHSLGGAGEKLFF. The DNA for the CDR3 is TGTGCCAGCAGCCATAGCCTGGGGGGGGCCGGGGAAAAACTGTTTTTT.